This TCR beta chain was documented in a study of CXCR3-negative and CXCR3-positive naive CD8 T cells. This CDR3 has 15 residues. CDR1 and CDR2 (germline): SGDLS, YYNGEE. Each TRB cDNA library was prepared by 5' RACE (with UMI labels). Each CDR3 protein gets one entry in TCRdb, which reprocessed the 5' RACE reads and gives no DNA. The listing records 45,000 or so distinct CDR3 sequences. The source is a human donor in good health. Some clones in this sample may be carry-over from other donors' samples. The sample was memory CD8+ T cells from blood. V and J are TRBV9 and TRBJ1-3; TCRdb selects TRBD1, and the lack of DNA leaves this call unchecked. The CDR3 spells CASSVPKTGGNTIYF. Full variable domain (outside the CDR3, taken from reference TRBV9 and TRBJ1-3): DSGVTQTPKHLITATGQRVTLRCSPRSGDLSVYWYQQSLDQGLQFLIQYYNGEERAKGNILERFSAQQFPDLHSELNLSSLELGDSALYFCASSVPKTGGNTIYFGEGSWLTVV.